Below, 27 T cell receptor beta chains from the same sample are listed, as sequenced in a study of cytotoxic CD8 clonotypes in ibrutinib-treated CLL. The protocol was immunoSEQ multiplex PCR, while the TCRdb copy is restricted to in-frame clones and leaves out a portion. The table lists about 140,000 clones, about 91% of them singletons, with 10% to 11% in the top ten. The sequencing used PBMCs, collected after 12 months of ibrutinib treatment. The receptor source for this set is a human donor with chronic lymphocytic leukemia.

The CDR3: CASSLRTGYEQYF. For the CDR3, the DNA is TGTGCCAGCAGCCTAAGAACAGGCTACGAGCAGTACTTC. This chain connects TRBV27 to TRBJ2-7; D is perhaps TRBD1 (5 bases). CDR3 length equals 13 residues. The germline CDR1 and CDR2 sequences are MNHEY and SMNVEV (reference sequence). V gave up 6 bases and J gave up 3 bases, with 12 bases separating them.

The rearrangement joins TRBV7-6 to TRBJ2-5; maybe TRBD2 (6 bases). CDR1 is SGHVS and CDR2 is FNYEAQ in the germline V gene. CDR3 length: 14 amino acids. Trimming cost V 1 base and J 5 bases, with 11 bases left between them. The CDR3 sequence is CASSLVGGIETQYF. CDR3 coding DNA: TGTGCCAGCAGCTTAGTGGGCGGGATCGAGACCCAGTACTTC.

This chain uses TRBV28 with TRBJ2-7, with D tentatively TRBD1 (6 bases). Germline CDR1 MDHEN, CDR2 SYDVKM. V lost 6 bases to trimming and J lost 4 bases, with 16 bases between them. The length of the CDR3 is 14 residues. CDR3 residues: CASSSGDLGYEQYF. CDR3 bases: TGTGCCAGCAGCTCAGGGGACCTCGGATACGAGCAGTACTTC.

This chain joins TRBV19 and TRBJ1-1, with D hard to call. Germline loops: CDR1 LNHDA, CDR2 SQIVND (reference sequence). The CDR3 is 14 residues long. Deletions cut 3 bases from V and 5 bases from J, with 13 bases between. The CDR3 reads CASSIPNRGTEAFF. The CDR3 region has the DNA TGTGCCAGTAGTATCCCCAACAGAGGGACTGAAGCTTTCTTT.

The chain uses TRBV27 and TRBJ2-7; 7 bases are a match to TRBD1. J lost 6 bases, V lost 4 bases, and 3 bases had no gene match. CDR3 size: 12 residues. Germline CDR1 reads MNHEY; CDR2 reads SMNVEV (reference sequence). CDR3 amino acids: CASSSTGFEQYF. The CDR3 coding sequence is TGTGCCAGCAGTTCGACAGGGTTCGAGCAGTACTTC.

The chain couples TRBV10-3 to TRBJ2-1; 9 bases match TRBD2. V was clipped by 7 bases and J by 5 bases; unmatched bases: 6. The CDR3 contains 14 residues. Germline CDR1 ENHRY, CDR2 SYGVKD. DNA of the CDR3: TGTGCCATCACCGAGCGGGGGGAGGACAATGAGCAGTTCTTC. This gives the protein CAITERGEDNEQFF.

The rearrangement joins TRBV30 to TRBJ1-3; the D is unclear. V gave up 3 bases and J gave up 2 bases, with 8 bases separating them. This CDR3 spans 13 amino acids. Germline CDR1 reads GTSNPN; CDR2 reads SVGIG (reference sequence). CDR3 protein: CAWRNGAGNTIYF. CDR3 sequence (DNA): TGTGCCTGGAGAAATGGGGCTGGAAACACCATATATTTT. Complete variable domain (other parts from reference TRBV30 and TRBJ1-3): SQTIHQWPATLVQPVGSPLSLECTVEGTSNPNLYWYRQAAGRGLQLLFYSVGIGQISSEVPQNLSASRPQDRQFILSSKKLLLSDSGFYLCAWRNGAGNTIYFGEGSWLTVV.

This chain connects TRBV4-2 to TRBJ2-4, with D possibly being TRBD2 (5 bases). This CDR3 has 17 residues. Trimming stripped 1 base from V and 2 bases from J, with 15 bases between. Germline V gene data show CDR1 as LGHNA and CDR2 as YNFKEQ. The chain's CDR3 is CASSQGRDFMSKNIQYF. The CDR3 DNA reads as TGTGCCAGCAGCCAAGGCCGGGATTTTATGTCCAAAAACATTCAGTACTTC.

This rearrangement joins TRBV30 to TRBJ2-1; the match to TRBD1 covers 9 bases. Losses at the gene ends were 4 bases for V and 4 bases for J; bases not matched to a gene: 8. Germline CDR1 reads GTSNPN; CDR2 reads SVGIG (reference sequence). There are 15 residues in the CDR3. The CDR3 reads CAWIPPGQGYNEQFF. Written as DNA, the CDR3 is TGTGCCTGGATCCCCCCGGGACAGGGTTACAATGAGCAGTTCTTC. The entire variable domain, with the rest obtained from reference TRBV30 and TRBJ2-1, is as follows: SQTIHQWPATLVQPVGSPLSLECTVEGTSNPNLYWYRQAAGRGLQLLFYSVGIGQISSEVPQNLSASRPQDRQFILSSKKLLLSDSGFYLCAWIPPGQGYNEQFFGPGTRLTVL.

This clone was seen only once. V gene TRBV7-3 combines with J gene TRBJ2-1, with D tentatively TRBD2 (5 bases). V lost 8 bases and J lost 1, with 9 bases in between. The CDR3 length is 13 residues. CDR1 and CDR2 (germline): SGHTA, FQGTGA. The DNA of the CDR3 is TGTGCCAGCTCTAGCACATCCTACAATGAGCAGTTCTTC. Translating it yields CASSSTSYNEQFF.

CDR3 amino acids: CASSLSYTGELFF. The CDR3 DNA is TGTGCCAGCAGTCTCAGTTATACCGGGGAGCTGTTTTTT. The J gene is TRBJ2-2, the V gene TRBV28; D unresolved. CDR1 is MDHEN, CDR2 SYDVKM, per germline. There are 13 residues in the CDR3. V lost 5 bases to trimming and J lost 5 bases, with 9 bases between them.

The chain has TRBV18 and TRBJ1-1; tentative D call: TRBD1 (6 bases). CDR1 and CDR2 from the germline V gene are KGHSH and LQKENI. The ends were cut back, 3 bases at V and 7 bases at J, with 9 bases in the middle. This CDR3 comprises 12 residues. This CDR3 is CASSPSTGEAFF. For the CDR3, the DNA is TGTGCCAGCTCACCTTCGACAGGTGAAGCTTTCTTT.

The chain is built from TRBV18 and TRBJ1-1; D ambiguous. V was pared by 5 bases and J by 1 base, with 11 bases between. Germline V gives CDR1 KGHSH, CDR2 LQKENI. The length of the CDR3 is 14 residues. The CDR3 spells CASSTAQENTEAFF. The CDR3 bases are TGTGCCAGCTCAACGGCTCAGGAGAACACTGAAGCTTTCTTT.

V gene TRBV30 combines with J gene TRBJ2-7; 7 nucleotides line up with TRBD1. The CDR3 totals 13 residues. Germline CDR1 reads GTSNPN; CDR2 reads SVGIG (reference sequence). J gave up 6 bases and V 5 bases, and 10 bases lay outside the gene matches. The CDR3 protein is CAWSGQPSSEQYF. The CDR3 DNA reads TGTGCCTGGTCGGGACAGCCGAGCTCCGAGCAGTACTTC.

Only one count was recorded for this clone. This chain joins TRBV7-3 and TRBJ1-2, with 7 positions matching TRBD1. Germline V lookup: CDR1 SGHTA, CDR2 FQGTGA. With 5 bases clipped from V and 5 bases from J, the junction kept 5 bases outside the gene matches. The CDR3 has 13 amino acids. CDR3 amino acids: CASSPGQLYGYTF. The CDR3 DNA reads TGTGCCAGCAGCCCGGGACAGTTATATGGCTACACCTTC. Variable domain in full (rest from reference TRBV7-3 and TRBJ1-2): GAGVSQTPSNKVTEKGKYVELRCDPISGHTALYWYRQSLGQGPEFLIYFQGTGAADDSGLPNDRFFAVRPEGSVSTLKIQRTERGDSAVYLCASSPGQLYGYTFGSGTRLTVV.

This rearrangement joins TRBV2 to TRBJ2-1; TRBD1 might be the D (6 bases). CDR3 length: 13 residues. V gave up 10 bases and J gave up 0 bases, with 10 bases separating them. Germline V gene lookup returns CDR1 SNHLY and CDR2 FYNNEI. The CDR3 spells CANKDSSYNEQFF. The DNA for the CDR3 is TGTGCCAACAAGGACAGCTCCTACAATGAGCAGTTCTTC.

The V and J genes are TRBV9 and TRBJ2-1; D is uncertain. The V gene's germline CDR1 is SGDLS and CDR2 YYNGEE. This CDR3 is built from 18 residues. Trimming stripped 2 bases from V and 8 bases from J, with 26 bases between. The CDR3 region has the DNA TGTGCCAGCAGCGTCTCGGTTGGGCGGCGCGGAGTTATGGATGAGCAGTTCTTC. Translation gives CASSVSVGRRGVMDEQFF.

This clone was observed a single time. The chain uses TRBV6-5 and TRBJ1-2; weak D call: TRBD1 (5 bases). Germline CDR1 is MNHEY and CDR2 is SVGAGI. The CDR3 length is 15 residues. V dropped 2 bases and J dropped 7 bases, with 17 bases sitting between them. The CDR3 region has the DNA TGTGCCAGCAGTTACGCCCCTAGGACGGGGGGTGGCTACACCTTC. It translates to CASSYAPRTGGGYTF.

This sequence joins TRBV28 and TRBJ2-1, with 8 bases aligning to TRBD1. Germline assignment: CDR1 MDHEN and CDR2 SYDVKM. This CDR3 is 14 amino acids long. V was pared by 7 bases and J by 7 bases, with 9 bases of the junction left unmatched. As DNA, the CDR3 is TGTGCCAGCAAGAGGACAGGGTTAATAAATGAGCAGTTCTTC. It codes for CASKRTGLINEQFF.

This clone was seen once. This chain joins TRBV18 and TRBJ2-1; D possibly corresponds to TRBD2 (5 bases). The V end was cut by 2 bases, the J end by 4 bases, with 9 bases between. CDR3 length equals 14 residues. Germline V CDR1 and CDR2: KGHSH, LQKENI. CDR3 bases: TGTGCCAGCTCACCAACACTAGATTACAATGAGCAGTTCTTC. Protein: CASSPTLDYNEQFF.

The CDR3: CASKLAGGPYEQYF. CDR3 nucleotide sequence: TGTGCCAGCAAGCTTGCGGGAGGTCCCTACGAGCAGTACTTC. The V call is TRBV6-5, the J call TRBJ2-7; 8 nucleotides agree with TRBD2. Germline V gene lookup returns CDR1 MNHEY and CDR2 SVGAGI. J gave up 2 bases and V 7 bases, and 7 bases lay outside the gene matches. The CDR3 has 14 amino acids.

The V gene is TRBV2, the J gene TRBJ1-2; D may be TRBD1 (6 bases). Between the trimmed V and J ends, which lost 5 bases and 6 bases, there was a span of 16 bases. CDR1 and CDR2 from the germline V gene are SNHLY and FYNNEI. CDR3 length equals 14 residues. The CDR3 bases are TGTGCCAGCAGTCCTCTAGGTCAGGGGAATGGCTACACCTTC. Translating gives CASSPLGQGNGYTF.

This chain links TRBV11-2 with TRBJ1-4, with D perhaps matching TRBD1 (5 bases). Germline V CDR1 and CDR2: SGHAT, FQNNGV. V lost 1 base to trimming and J lost 0 bases, with 15 bases between them. This CDR3 is built from 18 residues. The DNA for the CDR3 is TGTGCCAGCAGCTTAGGGGTCAGTCAAGGGGCAACTAATGAAAAACTGTTTTTT. This translates into CASSLGVSQGATNEKLFF.

The chain carries TRBV15 and TRBJ1-4, with D perhaps matching TRBD1 (5 bases). CDR1 LNHNV and CDR2 YYDKDF come from the germline V gene (reference sequence). This CDR3 spans 14 amino acids. Trimming shortened V by 4 bases and J by 4 bases, and 10 bases separated the two germline ends. CDR3: CATSTQGYNEKLFF. DNA for the CDR3: TGTGCCACCAGCACCCAGGGTTATAATGAAAAACTGTTTTTT.

In its sample, this clone was seen once. V is TRBV5-1 and J is TRBJ1-1; D is unresolved. V dropped 0 bases and J dropped 1 base, with 10 bases sitting between them. CDR3 length: 15 residues. CDR1 and CDR2 from the germline V gene are SGHRS and YFSETQ. CDR3 region: CASSLARKENTEAFF. The CDR3 nucleotides read TGCGCCAGCAGCTTGGCCAGAAAGGAGAACACTGAAGCTTTCTTT.

V and J are TRBV4-3 and TRBJ2-2; no firm D call. Trimming cost V 4 bases and J 7 bases, with 19 bases left between them. The CDR3 is 16 amino acids. Germline loops: CDR1 LGHNA, CDR2 YSLEER. CDR3 DNA: TGCGCCAGCAGCCCAAAAATGGAGAGTGGGAACGGGGAGCTGTTTTTT. Its translation: CASSPKMESGNGELFF.

Only one count was recorded for this clone. CDR3 amino acids: CASSLGLLPGSSGANVLTF. The CDR3 DNA is TGTGCCAGCAGCTTAGGACTTCTTCCGGGGAGCTCTGGGGCCAACGTCCTGACTTTC. The genes are TRBV11-2 and TRBJ2-6; perhaps TRBD2 as D (5 bases). With 1 base removed from V and 0 bases from J, the gap between germline ends came to 16 bases. Germline CDR1 reads SGHAT; CDR2 reads FQNNGV. CDR3 length: 19 residues.